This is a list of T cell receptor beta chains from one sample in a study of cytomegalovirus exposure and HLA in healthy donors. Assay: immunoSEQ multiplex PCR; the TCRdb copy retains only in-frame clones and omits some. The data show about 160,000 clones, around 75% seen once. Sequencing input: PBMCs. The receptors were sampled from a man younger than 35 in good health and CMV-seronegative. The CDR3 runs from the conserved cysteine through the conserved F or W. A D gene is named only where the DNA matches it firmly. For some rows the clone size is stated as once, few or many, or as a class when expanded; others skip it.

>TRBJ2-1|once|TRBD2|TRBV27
TGTGCCAGCAGTCCCCGACTAGCGGGAGGGTACAATGAGCAGTTCTTC
CASSPRLAGGYNEQFF
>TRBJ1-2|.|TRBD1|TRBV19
TGTGCCAGTAGTATAGACAGGGGGCGTAACTATGGCTACACCTTC
CASSIDRGRNYGYTF
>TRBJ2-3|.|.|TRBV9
TGTGCCAGCAGCGTAGGCACAACTCCGGGAGATACGCAGTATTTT
CASSVGTTPGDTQYF
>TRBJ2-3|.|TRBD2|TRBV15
TGTGCCACCAGCGGCCGGTCGCTAGCGGGAGGCCCAGATACGCAGTATTTT
CATSGRSLAGGPDTQYF
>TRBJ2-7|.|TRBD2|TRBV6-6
TGTGCCAGCAGCTCCGTACTAGCGGACGAGCAGTACTTC
CASSSVLADEQYF
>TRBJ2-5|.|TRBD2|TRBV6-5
TGTGCCAGCAAGTTAGGGAGGGAGAAGGAGACCCAGTACTTC
CASKLGREKETQYF
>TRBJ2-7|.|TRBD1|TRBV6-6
TGTGCCAGCAGTTACGGGACAGGGAGCGAGCAGTACTTC
CASSYGTGSEQYF
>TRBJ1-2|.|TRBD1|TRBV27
TGTGCCAGCAGTCCCGGGACAGGGGGCTACTATGGCTACACCTTC
CASSPGTGGYYGYTF
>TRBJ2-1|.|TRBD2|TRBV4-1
TGCGCCAGCAGCCAAGTAGCGGGCCCCCCCCCTAATGAGCAGTTCTTC
CASSQVAGPPPNEQFF
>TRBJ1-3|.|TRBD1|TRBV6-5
TGTGCCAGCAGCTTAGACAGGGACGGAAACACCATATATTTT
CASSLDRDGNTIYF
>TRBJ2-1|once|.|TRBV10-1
TGCGCCAGCAGTGAGTTCCCCGGGAGTGAGCAGTTCTTC
CASSEFPGSEQFF
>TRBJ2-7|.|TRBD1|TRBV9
TGTGCCAGCAGCTCTGGACCGGGACAGTCGACCTACGAGCAGTACTTC
CASSSGPGQSTYEQYF
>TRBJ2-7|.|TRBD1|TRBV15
TGTGCCACCGAGGACAGGGGGCAGAACGAGCAGTACTTC
CATEDRGQNEQYF
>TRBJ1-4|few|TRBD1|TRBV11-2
TGTGCCAGCAGCTTATTAGGGGGCTCGGATGAAAAACTGTTTTTT
CASSLLGGSDEKLFF
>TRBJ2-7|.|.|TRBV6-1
TGTGCCGGCACTACTGACAGGCTGGAAGAGCAGTACTTC
CAGTTDRLEEQYF
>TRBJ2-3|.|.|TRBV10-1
TGCGCCAGCAGTCAGGGGTACTCAGGAGCAGATACGCAGTATTTT
CASSQGYSGADTQYF
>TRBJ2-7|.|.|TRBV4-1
TGCGCCAGCAGCCAAGCAGCGGTCCGTCTTAGCGGAAGCTCCTACGAGCAGTACTTC
CASSQAAVRLSGSSYEQYF
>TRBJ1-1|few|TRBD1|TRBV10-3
TGTGCCATCAGTCCCGGGGACAGGGGGCGCACTGAAGCTTTCTTT
CAISPGDRGRTEAFF
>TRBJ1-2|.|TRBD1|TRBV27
TGTGCCAGCAGGCTGAGGGGGCAAACCTATGGCTACACCTTC
CASRLRGQTYGYTF
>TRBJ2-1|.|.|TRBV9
TGTGCCAGCAGCCCGGTTCGGGAGCAGTTCTTC
CASSPVREQFF
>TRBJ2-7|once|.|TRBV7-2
TGTGCCAGCAGCTTAGTGGCCCGCGGGGGCGGGAGCGTCTACGAGCAGTACTTC
CASSLVARGGGSVYEQYF
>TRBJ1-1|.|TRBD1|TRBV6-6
TGTGCCAGCAGTCACAGGGGAAACACTGAAGCTTTCTTT
CASSHRGNTEAFF
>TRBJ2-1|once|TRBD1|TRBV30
TGTGCCTGGAGTGGACAGGGGGACAATGAGCAGTTCTTC
CAWSGQGDNEQFF
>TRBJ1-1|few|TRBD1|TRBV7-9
TGTTCCAGCAGCTTAGGGGACCGGGGACAGGCTGAAGCTTTCTTT
CSSSLGDRGQAEAFF
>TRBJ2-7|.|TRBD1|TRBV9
TGTGCCAGCAGCGAGGGACAGGGGGTAGTCTACGAGCAGTACTTC
CASSEGQGVVYEQYF
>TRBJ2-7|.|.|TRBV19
TGTGCCAGTAATGAGGCAGGGGTGGGAGAGCAGTACTTC
CASNEAGVGEQYF
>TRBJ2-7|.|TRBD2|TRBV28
TGTGCCAGCAGTCCCTTGGGACTAGCGGGAGATGTTTCCTACGAGCAGTACTTC
CASSPLGLAGDVSYEQYF
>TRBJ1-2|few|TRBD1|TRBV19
TGTGCCAGTAGTCCTGGACAGGGCGGCTATGGCTACACCTTC
CASSPGQGGYGYTF
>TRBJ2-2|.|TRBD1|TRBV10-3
TGTGCCGCCAAAGGGACAGGGAACACCGGGGAGCTGTTTTTT
CAAKGTGNTGELFF
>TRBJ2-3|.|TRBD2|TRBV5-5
TGTGCCAGCAGCGGTGGGTGGCGGGAGATCACAGATACGCAGTATTTT
CASSGGWREITDTQYF
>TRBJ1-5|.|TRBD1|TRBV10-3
TGTGCCATCAGTGGGACAGGGGACGATCAGCCCCAGCATTTT
CAISGTGDDQPQHF
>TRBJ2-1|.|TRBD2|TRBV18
TGTGCCAGCTCATTTAGCGGGAGTGGATACAATGAGCAGTTCTTC
CASSFSGSGYNEQFF
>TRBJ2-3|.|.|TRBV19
TGTGCCAGTAGTAGGAGCGGGCGATTCACAGATACGCAGTATTTT
CASSRSGRFTDTQYF
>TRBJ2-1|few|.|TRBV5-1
TGCGCCAGCAGCTTGGTGTATCCCTACAATGAGCAGTTCTTC
CASSLVYPYNEQFF
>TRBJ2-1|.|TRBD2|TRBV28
TGTGCCAGCAGTTTTATTACTAGCGGGACCTACAATGAGCAGTTCTTC
CASSFITSGTYNEQFF
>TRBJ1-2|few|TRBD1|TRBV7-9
TGTGCCAGCAGCACGACAGGGGGCGCGGGTTATGGCTACACCTTC
CASSTTGGAGYGYTF
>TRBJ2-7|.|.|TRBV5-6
TGTGCCAGCAACCAGCTCCAGACACCGATACCCTACGAGCAGTACTTC
CASNQLQTPIPYEQYF
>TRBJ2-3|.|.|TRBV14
TGTGCCAGCAGCGCCTCCCAGGGGACTAAATACACAGATACGCAGTATTTT
CASSASQGTKYTDTQYF
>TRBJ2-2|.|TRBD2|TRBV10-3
TGTGCCATCAGTGAAGGGACTAGCGGGAGGCCCGGCGGGGAGCTGTTTTTT
CAISEGTSGRPGGELFF
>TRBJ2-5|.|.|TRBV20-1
TGCAGTGGTCAGGGGGAGACCCAGTACTTC
CSGQGETQYF
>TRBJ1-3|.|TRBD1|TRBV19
TGTGCCAGCCGGGACAGCTCGATCCGAGACACCATATATTTT
CASRDSSIRDTIYF
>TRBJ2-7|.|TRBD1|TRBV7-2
TGTGCCAGCAGCAAAGGACAGGTCCCCTCCTACGAGCAGTACTTC
CASSKGQVPSYEQYF